The 18 T cell receptor beta chains presented below share a single source sample, sequenced in a study of blood T cell repertoires in COVID-19. Measured with immunoSEQ multiplex PCR; TCRdb has only the in-frame clones, and not every one. The data hold 25,000 to 30,000 clones, with 82% observed a single time. Sequencing input: peripheral blood. The receptors shown here come from an elderly man with active or convalescent COVID-19.

The chain joins TRBV12-3 or TRBV12-4 to TRBJ2-4; the D gene is possibly TRBD2 (5 bases). The germline V and J ends were trimmed by 3 bases and 13 bases, with 13 bases remaining between them. This CDR3 is built from 12 residues. Here the CDR3 DNA reads TGTGCCAGCAGTTTCTCCGCCGGGGAACAGTACTTC. It yields the protein CASSFSAGEQYF.

The J gene is TRBJ2-5, the V gene TRBV10-3, with D possibly TRBD1 on 6 matching bases. With 6 bases removed from V and 2 bases from J, the gap between germline ends came to 7 bases. The germline CDR1 and CDR2 sequences are ENHRY and SYGVKD. The CDR3 extends over 12 amino acids. The CDR3 here is CAIRDSQETQYF. The CDR3 nucleotides read TGTGCCATCAGGGACAGTCAAGAGACCCAGTACTTC.

A single count supports this clone. This sequence joins TRBV7-2 and TRBJ1-4; D is uncertain. Between the trimmed V and J ends, which lost 5 bases and 8 bases, there was a span of 12 bases. This CDR3 has 13 amino acids. The germline CDR1 and CDR2 sequences are SGHTA and FQGNSA. CDR3 amino acids: CASSPRTEEKLFF. CDR3 in DNA: TGTGCCAGCAGCCCAAGGACTGAGGAAAAACTGTTTTTT.

V is TRBV4-2 and J is TRBJ2-7, with D perhaps TRBD2 (6 bases). The V end lost 5 bases, the J end lost 5 bases, and 22 bases lay between the germline ends. The CDR3 sequence is 16 residues long. Per the germline V gene, CDR1 is LGHNA and CDR2 is YNFKEQ. This CDR3 reads CASSSHGLTSLDEQYF. The CDR3 DNA sequence: TGTGCCAGCAGCTCCCATGGGTTAACTAGCCTCGACGAGCAGTACTTC.

This clone has only a few counts. The V gene is TRBV19, the J gene TRBJ2-5; TRBD2 might be the D (6 bases). Trimming stripped 4 bases from V and 3 bases from J, with 15 bases between. Germline V lookup: CDR1 LNHDA, CDR2 SQIVND (reference sequence). This CDR3 is 15 amino acids long. The CDR3, as DNA: TGTGCCAGTAGTAGGACCGGGACTTTCGAAGAGACCCAGTACTTC. This translates into CASSRTGTFEETQYF.

The chain joins TRBV2 to TRBJ2-1, with TRBD2 matching over 7 bases. With V trimmed by 7 bases and J by 4 bases, 7 bases remained unmatched. The CDR3 length is 14 residues. Germline V gene data show CDR1 as SNHLY and CDR2 as FYNNEI. Written as DNA, the CDR3 is TGTGCCAGCAAGGCGAGCGGGGTTTACAATGAGCAGTTCTTC. As protein: CASKASGVYNEQFF.

This clone was recorded once. The chain has TRBV6-1 and TRBJ1-2; D is uncertain. Trimming removed 1 base from V and 3 bases from J, with 6 bases in between. CDR1 MNHNS and CDR2 SASEGT come from the germline V gene. There are 13 residues in the CDR3. For the CDR3, the DNA is TGTGCCAGCAGTGAAGGGCAGTACTATGGCTACACCTTC. Amino acids: CASSEGQYYGYTF.

This sequence joins TRBV25-1 and TRBJ2-1; possible D gene TRBD1, 5 bases. Trimming cost V 5 bases and J 12 bases, with 17 bases left between them. CDR1 and CDR2 (germline): MGHDK, SYGVNS. This CDR3 contains 13 residues. DNA for the CDR3: TGTGCCAGCAGTCCTTCAGGGTACGTGGGGCAGTTCTTC. Translating it yields CASSPSGYVGQFF. Full variable domain (missing parts from reference TRBV25-1 and TRBJ2-1): EADIYQTPRYLVIGTGKKITLECSQTMGHDKMYWYQQDPGMELHLIHYSYGVNSTEKGDLSSESTVSRIRTEHFPLTLESARPSHTSQYLCASSPSGYVGQFFGPGTRLTVL.

The V gene is TRBV3-1 (or the pseudogene TRBV3-2), the J gene TRBJ1-1, with a tentative D call TRBD1 (5 bases). Germline CDR1 and CDR2: LGHDT and YNNKEL (reference sequence). The CDR3 length is 14 residues. V was pared by 1 base and J by 3 bases, with 9 bases between. The CDR3 DNA reads as TGTGCCAGCAGCCAAGCAGGGTGGGACACTGAAGCTTTCTTT. This translates into CASSQAGWDTEAFF.

V and J are TRBV7-9 and TRBJ2-5; 7 bases line up with TRBD2. Germline V gene lookup returns CDR1 SEHNR and CDR2 FQNEAQ (reference sequence). There are 17 residues in the CDR3. V was clipped by 6 bases and J by 5 bases; unmatched bases: 18. CDR3 coding DNA: TGTGCCAGCAGTTCCTCTCAGGGCGGGAGCCGTTGGGAGACCCAGTACTTC. As protein: CASSSSQGGSRWETQYF.

The CDR3 DNA reads as TGTGCCAGCAGCTTATCCAGGACAGGGCCGGCCGGGGAGCTGTTTTTT. This sequence encodes CASSLSRTGPAGELFF. The V gene is TRBV7-3, the J gene TRBJ2-2; TRBD1 matches 8 bases. Germline V gene data show CDR1 as SGHTA and CDR2 as FQGTGA. V lost 2 bases to trimming and J lost 6 bases; unmatched junction nucleotides: 8. The CDR3 spans 16 residues.

V and J are TRBV5-5 and TRBJ1-1; a weak D match, TRBD1 (5 bases). CDR1 is SGHKS and CDR2 is YYEKEE in the germline V gene (reference sequence). Trimming removed 0 bases at V and 1 base at J, with 13 bases between. This CDR3 comprises 16 residues. DNA for the CDR3: TGTGCCAGCAGCTTGGCCGCGGGGCCTGGGAACACTGAAGCTTTCTTT. Protein product: CASSLAAGPGNTEAFF. Based on the CDR3 plus reference TRBV5-5 and TRBJ1-1, the full variable domain is DAGVTQSPTHLIKTRGQQVTLRCSPISGHKSVSWYQQVLGQGPQFIFQYYEKEERGRGNFPDRFSARQFPNYSSELNVNALLLGDSALYLCASSLAAGPGNTEAFFGQGTRLTVV.

The rearrangement uses TRBV19 and TRBJ2-1, with 10 bases aligning to TRBD2. The germline V gene encodes CDR1 LNHDA and CDR2 SQIVND (reference sequence). The CDR3 totals 15 residues. Germline trimming cut 3 bases from V and 10 bases from J; bases unmatched to any gene: 9. The CDR3: CASSIPSGRAVEQFF. The DNA of the CDR3 is TGTGCCAGTAGTATCCCCAGCGGGAGGGCTGTAGAGCAGTTCTTC.

This clone was seen once. The chain carries TRBV5-6 and TRBJ2-7; TRBD1 matches 10 bases. V was pared by 3 bases and J by 4 bases, with 7 bases of the junction left unmatched. CDR3 length: 15 residues. Germline CDR1 and CDR2: SGHDT and YYEEEE. CDR3 in amino acids: CASSSMTGGGYEQYF. In DNA form, the CDR3 reads TGTGCCAGCAGCTCCATGACAGGGGGCGGGTACGAGCAGTACTTC.

V gene TRBV2 combines with J gene TRBJ2-5, with TRBD2 matching 10 bases. Germline-derived CDR1 and CDR2 are SNHLY and FYNNEI. With 8 bases clipped from V and 2 bases from J, the junction kept 5 bases outside the gene matches. There are 14 residues in the CDR3. CDR3 DNA sequence: TGTGCCAGCCCGGGACTAGCGTTTCAAGAGACCCAGTACTTC. As protein: CASPGLAFQETQYF. The full variable domain, with the rest looked up from reference TRBV2 and TRBJ2-5, is EPEVTQTPSHQVTQMGQEVILRCVPISNHLYFYWYRQILGQKVEFLVSFYNNEISEKSEIFDDQFSVERPDGSNFTLKIRSTKLEDSAMYFCASPGLAFQETQYFGPGTRLLVL.

The chain links TRBV4-1 to TRBJ2-1, with 9 bases lining up with TRBD2. The CDR3 covers 16 residues. With V trimmed by 4 bases and J by 6 bases, 10 bases remained unmatched. The germline CDR1 and CDR2 sequences are MGHRA and YSYEKL. In DNA, the CDR3 is TGCGCCAGCAGCCCCCGAACGCAGCGGGGGGCCAATGAGCAGTTCTTC. This translates into CASSPRTQRGANEQFF.

The gene calls are TRBV27 and TRBJ2-7, with a possible D match to TRBD2 (5 bases). This CDR3 region has 15 residues. Germline CDR1 is MNHEY and CDR2 is SMNVEV (reference sequence). V was shortened by 6 bases and J by 3 bases, with 18 bases between the two germline ends. The CDR3: CASRDKSGSFYEQYF. Written as DNA, the CDR3 is TGTGCCAGCAGAGATAAGTCGGGGAGCTTCTACGAGCAGTACTTC.

V gene TRBV3-1 (or the pseudogene TRBV3-2) combines with J gene TRBJ2-2; D is undetermined. The ends were cut back, 4 bases at V and 7 bases at J, with 7 bases in the middle. The CDR3 has 12 residues. The germline CDR1 and CDR2 sequences are LGHDT and YNNKEL (reference sequence). In DNA form, the CDR3 reads TGTGCCAGCAGCCTAAATCTCGGGGAGCTGTTTTTT. Protein product: CASSLNLGELFF.